A selection of T cell receptor beta chains follows, all from one sample in a study of blood T cell repertoires in COVID-19. Sequencing was performed with immunoSEQ multiplex PCR; in TCRdb, only in-frame clones are kept and a portion is missing. Here the sample spans just under 350,000 clones, over 80% being singletons. The sequenced sample consisted of peripheral blood. All receptors derive from a woman aged 50 to 60 with COVID-19, enrolled during active disease. Each CDR3 is given with its conserved first and last residue. A D gene is named only where the DNA matches it firmly. Clone size is stated in some rows and not others, as once, few, many or a class when expanded.

J	D	size	V	CDR3	DNA
TRBJ2-1	TRBD2	.	TRBV11-3	CASSLVGLAGYNEQFF	TGTGCCAGCAGCTTAGTCGGACTAGCGGGATACAATGAGCAGTTCTTC
TRBJ2-3	.	once	TRBV20-1	CSASQGLGTDTQYF	TGCAGTGCTAGTCAGGGTCTGGGCACAGATACGCAGTATTTT
TRBJ2-5	.	.	TRBV7-7	CASSLGVTGRGPKETQYF	TGTGCTAGCAGCTTAGGGGTCACAGGGAGGGGCCCCAAAGAGACCCAGTACTTC
TRBJ1-2	.	.	TRBV11-2	CASSRQVPNYGYTF	TGTGCCAGCTCAAGACAGGTCCCTAACTATGGCTACACCTTC
TRBJ2-3	TRBD2	.	TRBV18	CASSPLQGTSGTDTQYF	TGTGCCAGTTCACCACTGCAGGGGACTAGCGGAACAGATACGCAGTATTTT
TRBJ2-1	.	.	TRBV4-2	CASSPWFDSRRRSYNEQFF	TGTGCCAGCAGCCCGTGGTTTGATAGTCGCCGTCGGTCCTACAATGAGCAGTTCTTC
TRBJ1-2	.	.	TRBV25-1	CASSAGLRGYTF	TGTGCCAGCTCGGCGGGGCTCCGTGGCTACACCTTC
TRBJ2-5	TRBD1	once	TRBV7-9	CASSSPPGQGETQYF	TGTGCCAGCAGCTCGCCCCCGGGACAGGGTGAGACCCAGTACTTC
TRBJ2-3	TRBD1	.	TRBV5-1	CASSSPGQAGDTQYF	TGCGCCAGCAGCTCTCCCGGACAGGCTGGCGATACGCAGTATTTT
TRBJ2-1	.	.	TRBV19	CASSFYSNNEQFF	TGTGCCAGTAGTTTCTACAGCAACAATGAGCAGTTCTTC
TRBJ1-5	.	.	TRBV10-1	CASSAGVTNQPQHF	TGCGCCAGCAGTGCGGGAGTGACTAATCAGCCCCAGCATTTT
TRBJ1-5	.	once	TRBV19	CATSRPITGLGNQPQHF	TGTGCCACGAGTAGGCCAATTACAGGGCTCGGCAATCAGCCCCAGCATTTT
TRBJ2-7	.	few	TRBV12-3/TRBV12-4	CASSFSGTYEQYF	TGTGCCAGCAGTTTCTCAGGTACCTACGAGCAGTACTTC
TRBJ2-7	TRBD2	.	TRBV11-3	CASSPGLAGAEYEQYF	TGTGCCAGCAGCCCGGGACTAGCGGGGGCAGAGTACGAGCAGTACTTC
TRBJ1-6	TRBD1	few	TRBV28	CASSRDRGWDSPLHF	TGTGCCAGCAGTAGGGACAGGGGTTGGGATTCACCCCTCCACTTT
TRBJ2-1	.	.	TRBV11-2	CASSSSRGSYNEQFF	TGTGCCAGCAGCTCGTCCAGGGGCTCCTACAATGAGCAGTTCTTC
TRBJ2-2	TRBD2	.	TRBV7-2	CASSSYSGTNTGELFF	TGTGCCAGCAGCTCCTATAGCGGGACGAACACCGGGGAGCTGTTTTTT